Listed below are T cell receptor beta chains from one sample, sequenced in a study of blood T cell repertoires in COVID-19. TCRdb keeps only in-frame clones here, not all; method: immunoSEQ multiplex PCR. The sample has about 54,000 clones, roughly nine tenths seen once. Sequenced: peripheral blood. The source is a woman aged 40 to 55 with active COVID-19. Each CDR3 is given with its conserved first and last residue. Each record gives: D gene, clone size, J gene, V gene, CDR3 protein, CDR3 DNA. D genes are given only for firm matches. Only part of the rows carry a size: once, few, many, or a class if the clone is expanded.

d_gene: NA
abundance: NA
j_gene: TRBJ1-4
v_gene: TRBV7-6
CDR3aa: CASSLESGANEKLFF
CDR3nt: TGTGCCAGCAGCTTAGAGTCAGGGGCTAATGAAAAACTGTTTTTT

d_gene: NA
abundance: NA
j_gene: TRBJ1-5
v_gene: TRBV10-1
CDR3aa: CASSTGTQPQHF
CDR3nt: TGCGCCAGCAGCACAGGGACCCAGCCCCAGCATTTT

d_gene: TRBD1
abundance: once
j_gene: TRBJ2-3
v_gene: TRBV11-3
CDR3aa: CASSLGGTGGYTDTQYF
CDR3nt: TGTGCCAGCAGCTTAGGGGGGACAGGGGGCTACACAGATACGCAGTATTTT

d_gene: NA
abundance: once
j_gene: TRBJ2-1
v_gene: TRBV19
CDR3aa: CASNPRGMAHSSYNEQFF
CDR3nt: TGTGCCAGTAATCCCAGGGGAATGGCCCACAGCTCCTACAATGAGCAGTTCTTC

d_gene: NA
abundance: NA
j_gene: TRBJ2-2
v_gene: TRBV6-5
CDR3aa: CASRKTTTGELFF
CDR3nt: TGTGCCAGCAGAAAGACTACGACCGGGGAGCTGTTTTTT

d_gene: NA
abundance: once
j_gene: TRBJ2-5
v_gene: TRBV19
CDR3aa: CASSAFRGQETQYF
CDR3nt: TGTGCCAGTAGTGCGTTCAGGGGCCAAGAGACCCAGTACTTC

d_gene: TRBD2
abundance: NA
j_gene: TRBJ2-3
v_gene: TRBV5-8
CDR3aa: CASSYGTSGGAGTDTQYF
CDR3nt: TGTGCCAGCAGCTATGGGACTAGCGGGGGGGCTGGCACAGATACGCAGTATTTT

d_gene: TRBD1
abundance: NA
j_gene: TRBJ1-1
v_gene: TRBV5-4
CDR3aa: CASSLTGGLNTEAFF
CDR3nt: TGTGCCAGCAGCTTGACAGGGGGCTTGAACACTGAAGCTTTCTTT

d_gene: NA
abundance: NA
j_gene: TRBJ2-3
v_gene: TRBV5-1
CDR3aa: CASVEDSTDTQYF
CDR3nt: TGCGCCAGCGTCGAGGATAGCACAGATACGCAGTATTTT

d_gene: NA
abundance: NA
j_gene: TRBJ1-1
v_gene: TRBV19
CDR3aa: CASSMWEGRSTEAFF
CDR3nt: TGTGCCAGTAGTATGTGGGAGGGACGGAGCACTGAAGCTTTCTTT

d_gene: TRBD1
abundance: NA
j_gene: TRBJ1-6
v_gene: TRBV15
CDR3aa: CATSRVPTGANNSPLHF
CDR3nt: TGTGCCACCAGCAGAGTGCCGACAGGGGCTAATAATTCACCCCTCCACTTT

d_gene: NA
abundance: NA
j_gene: TRBJ1-2
v_gene: TRBV5-5
CDR3aa: CASSLIVTRQANYGYTF
CDR3nt: TGTGCCAGCAGCTTGATAGTGACCAGGCAAGCTAACTATGGCTACACCTTC

d_gene: TRBD1
abundance: once
j_gene: TRBJ1-5
v_gene: TRBV5-1
CDR3aa: CASSPQGSQPQHF
CDR3nt: TGCGCCAGCAGCCCACAGGGGTCACAGCCCCAGCATTTT

d_gene: TRBD1
abundance: NA
j_gene: TRBJ1-2
v_gene: TRBV5-1
CDR3aa: CASMAGTDNYGYTF
CDR3nt: TGCGCCAGCATGGCGGGGACAGACAACTATGGCTACACCTTC

d_gene: NA
abundance: NA
j_gene: TRBJ2-1
v_gene: TRBV5-1
CDR3aa: CASGRDSPYNEQFF
CDR3nt: TGCGCCAGCGGCCGGGACTCTCCCTACAATGAGCAGTTCTTC

d_gene: TRBD1
abundance: once
j_gene: TRBJ1-1
v_gene: TRBV10-3
CDR3aa: CATIQGVNTEAFF
CDR3nt: TGTGCCACCATCCAGGGGGTAAACACTGAAGCTTTCTTT

d_gene: NA
abundance: NA
j_gene: TRBJ1-3
v_gene: TRBV19
CDR3aa: CASSITRGSGNTIYF
CDR3nt: TGTGCCAGTAGTATCACAAGGGGATCTGGAAACACCATATATTTT

d_gene: TRBD1
abundance: NA
j_gene: TRBJ1-4
v_gene: TRBV3-1/TRBV3-2
CDR3aa: CASSYRGQEKLFF
CDR3nt: TGTGCCAGCAGTTACAGGGGGCAAGAAAAACTGTTTTTT

d_gene: NA
abundance: NA
j_gene: TRBJ2-3
v_gene: TRBV7-9
CDR3aa: CASSSRGDTQYF
CDR3nt: TGTGCCAGCAGCTCACGGGGAGATACGCAGTATTTT

d_gene: NA
abundance: NA
j_gene: TRBJ2-1
v_gene: TRBV2
CDR3aa: CASSVGLYNEQFF
CDR3nt: TGTGCCAGCAGTGTTGGGCTTTACAATGAGCAGTTCTTC

d_gene: NA
abundance: NA
j_gene: TRBJ1-4
v_gene: TRBV11-2
CDR3aa: CASSPPILQGVNEKLFF
CDR3nt: TGTGCCAGCAGCCCACCCATACTACAGGGTGTAAATGAAAAACTGTTTTTT

d_gene: TRBD1
abundance: NA
j_gene: TRBJ2-3
v_gene: TRBV13
CDR3aa: CASSSGQGARKTDTQYF
CDR3nt: TGTGCCAGCAGCTCGGGACAGGGGGCGAGAAAAACAGATACGCAGTATTTT

d_gene: NA
abundance: NA
j_gene: TRBJ2-2
v_gene: TRBV18
CDR3aa: CASSPGSTNTGELFF
CDR3nt: TGTGCCAGCTCTCCAGGGAGCACGAACACCGGGGAGCTGTTTTTT

d_gene: TRBD1
abundance: NA
j_gene: TRBJ1-2
v_gene: TRBV7-2
CDR3aa: CASSWAGTDYGYTF
CDR3nt: TGTGCCAGCAGCTGGGCCGGGACAGACTATGGCTACACCTTC

d_gene: TRBD1
abundance: NA
j_gene: TRBJ1-3
v_gene: TRBV7-8
CDR3aa: CASSATRAGGLGNTIYF
CDR3nt: TGTGCCAGCAGCGCTACACGAGCAGGGGGCTTGGGAAACACCATATATTTT

d_gene: NA
abundance: once
j_gene: TRBJ2-6
v_gene: TRBV5-1
CDR3aa: CASSFEVAGANVLTF
CDR3nt: TGCGCCAGCAGCTTCGAGGTTGCCGGGGCCAACGTCCTGACTTTC

d_gene: TRBD1
abundance: NA
j_gene: TRBJ1-5
v_gene: TRBV4-1
CDR3aa: CASSLSGQPNQPQHF
CDR3nt: TGCGCCAGCAGCCTATCGGGACAGCCTAATCAGCCCCAGCATTTT

d_gene: NA
abundance: medium-sized
j_gene: TRBJ1-5
v_gene: TRBV4-1
CDR3aa: CASSQDAGVFNQPQHF
CDR3nt: TGCGCCAGCAGCCAAGATGCGGGGGTGTTCAATCAGCCCCAGCATTTT

d_gene: TRBD2
abundance: NA
j_gene: TRBJ2-7
v_gene: TRBV11-3
CDR3aa: CASSSPREYEQYF
CDR3nt: TGTGCCAGCAGCTCCCCGCGGGAGTACGAGCAGTACTTC

d_gene: TRBD1
abundance: few
j_gene: TRBJ2-7
v_gene: TRBV5-1
CDR3aa: CASKGDSSYEQYF
CDR3nt: TGCGCCAGCAAAGGGGACAGTTCCTACGAGCAGTACTTC

d_gene: TRBD1
abundance: few
j_gene: TRBJ2-7
v_gene: TRBV5-1
CDR3aa: CASSRDRGSLLEQYF
CDR3nt: TGCGCCAGCAGCCGGGACAGGGGAAGTCTCCTCGAGCAGTACTTC

d_gene: NA
abundance: few
j_gene: TRBJ1-3
v_gene: TRBV7-6
CDR3aa: CASSSSAGNTIYF
CDR3nt: TGTGCCAGCAGTTCCAGTGCCGGAAACACCATATATTTT

d_gene: TRBD1
abundance: NA
j_gene: TRBJ2-3
v_gene: TRBV15
CDR3aa: CATSRHPPGQGAEGTDTQYF
CDR3nt: TGTGCCACCAGCAGACACCCTCCGGGACAGGGGGCCGAGGGCACAGATACGCAGTATTTT

d_gene: TRBD1
abundance: NA
j_gene: TRBJ2-6
v_gene: TRBV27
CDR3aa: CASSLTWTGAGANVLTF
CDR3nt: TGTGCCAGCAGTTTAACCTGGACAGGGGCTGGGGCCAACGTCCTGACTTTC

d_gene: TRBD1
abundance: NA
j_gene: TRBJ1-4
v_gene: TRBV9
CDR3aa: CASSRGQGKSTNEKLFF
CDR3nt: TGTGCCAGCAGCAGAGGACAGGGGAAATCAACTAATGAAAAACTGTTTTTT

d_gene: NA
abundance: NA
j_gene: TRBJ2-4
v_gene: TRBV6-2/TRBV6-3
CDR3aa: CASSSYREAKNIQYF
CDR3nt: TGTGCCAGCAGTTCATACAGGGAGGCCAAAAACATTCAGTACTTC

d_gene: NA
abundance: NA
j_gene: TRBJ1-2
v_gene: TRBV15
CDR3aa: CATSRDTNYGYTF
CDR3nt: TGTGCCACCAGCAGAGATACTAACTATGGCTACACCTTC

d_gene: TRBD1
abundance: NA
j_gene: TRBJ1-5
v_gene: TRBV7-2
CDR3aa: CASSLFLGQGNQPQHF
CDR3nt: TGTGCCAGCAGCTTATTCCTTGGACAGGGCAATCAGCCCCAGCATTTT

d_gene: NA
abundance: NA
j_gene: TRBJ1-2
v_gene: TRBV11-3
CDR3aa: CASSLVIRNYGYTF
CDR3nt: TGTGCCAGCAGCTTAGTAATTCGGAACTATGGCTACACCTTC

d_gene: NA
abundance: once
j_gene: TRBJ2-1
v_gene: TRBV19
CDR3aa: CASSPLAFAYNEQFF
CDR3nt: TGTGCCAGTAGTCCCCTAGCGTTTGCCTACAATGAGCAGTTCTTC

d_gene: TRBD1
abundance: few
j_gene: TRBJ1-6
v_gene: TRBV4-1
CDR3aa: CASSQPRTGPNSPLHF
CDR3nt: TGCGCCAGCAGCCAACCACGGACAGGACCTAATTCACCCCTCCACTTT